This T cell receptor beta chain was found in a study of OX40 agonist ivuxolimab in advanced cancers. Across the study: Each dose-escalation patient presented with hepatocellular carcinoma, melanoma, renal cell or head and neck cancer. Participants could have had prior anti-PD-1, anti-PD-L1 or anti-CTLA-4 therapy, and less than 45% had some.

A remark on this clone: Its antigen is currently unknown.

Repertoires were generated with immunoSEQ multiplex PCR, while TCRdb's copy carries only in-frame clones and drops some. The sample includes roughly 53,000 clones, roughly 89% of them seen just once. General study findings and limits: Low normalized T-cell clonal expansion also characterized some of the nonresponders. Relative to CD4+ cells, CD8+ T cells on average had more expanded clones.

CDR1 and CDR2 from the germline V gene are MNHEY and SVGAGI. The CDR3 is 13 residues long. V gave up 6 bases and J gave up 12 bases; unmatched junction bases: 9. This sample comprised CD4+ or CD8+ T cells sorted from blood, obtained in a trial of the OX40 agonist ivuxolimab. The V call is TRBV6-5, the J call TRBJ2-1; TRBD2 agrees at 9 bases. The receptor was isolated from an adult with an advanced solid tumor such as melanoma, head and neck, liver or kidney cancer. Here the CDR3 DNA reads TGTGCCAGCAGGCCACTAGCGGGTGGGGTGCAGTTCTTC. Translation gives CASRPLAGGVQFF.